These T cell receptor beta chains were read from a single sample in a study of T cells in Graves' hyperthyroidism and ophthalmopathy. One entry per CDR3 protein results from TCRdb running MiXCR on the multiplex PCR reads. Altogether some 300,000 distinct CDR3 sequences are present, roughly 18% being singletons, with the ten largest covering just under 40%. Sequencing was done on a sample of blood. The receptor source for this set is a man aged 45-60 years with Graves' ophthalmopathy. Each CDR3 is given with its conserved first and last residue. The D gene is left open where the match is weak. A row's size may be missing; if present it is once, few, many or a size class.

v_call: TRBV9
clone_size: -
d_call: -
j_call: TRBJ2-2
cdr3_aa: CASSVDGANTGELFF
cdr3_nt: TGTGCCAGCAGCGTAGACGGAGCGAACACCGGGGAGCTGTTTTTT

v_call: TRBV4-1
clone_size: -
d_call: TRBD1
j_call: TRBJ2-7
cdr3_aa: CASSQEQGLSEQYF
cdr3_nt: TGCGCCAGCAGCCAAGAACAGGGGTTGAGTGAGCAGTACTTC

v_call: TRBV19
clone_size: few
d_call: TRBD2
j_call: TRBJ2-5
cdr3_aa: CASSTPGLAVETQYF
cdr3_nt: TGTGCCAGTAGTACCCCCGGGCTAGCGGTGGAGACCCAGTACTTC

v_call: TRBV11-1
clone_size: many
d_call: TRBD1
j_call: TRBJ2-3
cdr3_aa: CASSPRTGGVGDTQYF
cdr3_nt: TGTGCCAGCAGCCCGAGGACAGGGGGCGTTGGAGATACGCAGTATTTT

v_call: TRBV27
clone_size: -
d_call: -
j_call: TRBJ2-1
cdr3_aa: CASNSPGSPPGEQFF
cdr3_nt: TGTGCCAGCAACTCTCCCGGGTCCCCGCCCGGTGAGCAGTTCTTC

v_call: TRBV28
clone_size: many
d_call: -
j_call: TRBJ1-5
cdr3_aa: CASSFWGVGQPQHF
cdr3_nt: TGTGCCAGCAGTTTTTGGGGGGTAGGGCAGCCCCAGCATTTT

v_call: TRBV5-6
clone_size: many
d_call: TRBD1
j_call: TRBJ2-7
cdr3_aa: CASSKRDRGYEQYF
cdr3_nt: TGTGCCAGCAGTAAACGGGACAGGGGGTACGAGCAGTACTTC

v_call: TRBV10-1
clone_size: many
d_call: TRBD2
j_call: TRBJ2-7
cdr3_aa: CASSESGLAAFSEQYF
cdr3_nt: TGCGCCAGCAGTGAGTCGGGACTAGCGGCCTTCAGCGAGCAGTACTTC

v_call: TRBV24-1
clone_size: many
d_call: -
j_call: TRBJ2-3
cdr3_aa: CATSDLRTKGAQYF
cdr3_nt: TGTGCCACCAGTGATTTGCGGACCAAGGGGGCGCAGTATTTT

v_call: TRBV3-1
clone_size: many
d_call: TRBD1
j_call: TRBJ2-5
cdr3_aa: CASSQAGTEETQYF
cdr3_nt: TGTGCCAGCAGCCAAGCCGGGACAGAAGAGACCCAGTACTTC

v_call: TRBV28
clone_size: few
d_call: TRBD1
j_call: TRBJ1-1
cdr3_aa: CASSPWTGSGTEAFF
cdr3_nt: TGTGCCAGCAGCCCTTGGACAGGGTCTGGCACTGAAGCTTTCTTT

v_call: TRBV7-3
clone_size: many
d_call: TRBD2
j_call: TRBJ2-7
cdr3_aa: CASSRLAGGAYEQYF
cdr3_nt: TGTGCCAGCAGCCGTCTAGCGGGAGGGGCCTACGAGCAGTACTTC

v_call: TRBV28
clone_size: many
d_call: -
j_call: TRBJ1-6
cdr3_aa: CASSLQNSPLHF
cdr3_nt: TGTGCCAGCAGTTTACAGAATTCACCCCTCCACTTT

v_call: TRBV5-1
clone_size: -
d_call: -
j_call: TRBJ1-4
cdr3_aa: CASSMEGTNEKLFF
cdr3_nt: TGCGCCAGCAGCATGGAGGGAACTAATGAAAAACTGTTTTTT

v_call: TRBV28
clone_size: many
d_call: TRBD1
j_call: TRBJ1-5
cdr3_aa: CASSLRQGLSVGSQPQHF
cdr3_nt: TGTGCCAGCAGTTTAAGACAGGGGCTGAGTGTAGGAAGTCAGCCCCAGCATTTT

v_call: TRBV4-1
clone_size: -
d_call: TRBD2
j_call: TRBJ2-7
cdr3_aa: CASSQSSGGPSFIGEQYF
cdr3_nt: TGCGCCAGCAGCCAATCTAGCGGGGGGCCCTCATTTATTGGTGAGCAGTACTTC

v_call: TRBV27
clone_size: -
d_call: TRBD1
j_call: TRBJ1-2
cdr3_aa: CASSHTGQGYYGYTF
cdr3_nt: TGCGCCAGCAGCCATACCGGACAGGGGTACTATGGCTACACCTTC